These 27 T cell receptor beta chains came from one sample sequenced in a study of shared clonotypes between healthy human individuals. The naive CD8 population came from CD45RO-negative cells selected for CCR7, without terminally differentiated effector memory CD45RA+ cells. Profiling relied on immunoSEQ multiplex PCR, and the TCRdb table lists in-frame clones only, not all of them. Among about 1,900,000 clones listed, about 94% were seen once. Sequencing used naive CD8+ T cells sorted from blood. The receptors here all came from a man aged 18 to 30 in good health.

DNA of the CDR3: TGTGCCAGCAGCTTAAACGAGGACAGCGTCTATGGCTACACCTTC. Amino acid sequence: CASSLNEDSVYGYTF. This rearrangement joins TRBV11-2 to TRBJ1-2, with D perhaps matching TRBD1 (6 bases). V lost 2 bases to trimming and J lost 4 bases, with 14 bases between them. The CDR3 contains 15 residues. The germline gives CDR1 SGHAT, CDR2 FQNNGV.

Comments on this clone: Different DNA sequences within this sample yield the same CDR3. The rearrangement joins TRBV4-1 to TRBJ2-5, with unresolved D. The CDR3 covers 13 residues. V gave up 3 bases and J gave up 3 bases, with 8 bases separating them. Germline lookup yields CDR1 MGHRA and CDR2 YSYEKL. Here the CDR3 reads CASSHDAEETQYF. CDR3 sequence (DNA): TGCGCCAGCAGCCACGACGCCGAAGAGACCCAGTACTTC.

As regards this clone: Other nucleotide sequences in the sample specify the same CDR3. The chain carries TRBV6-1 and TRBJ2-5; 8 nucleotides align to TRBD1. CDR3 length equals 13 residues. Germline-derived CDR1 and CDR2 are MNHNS and SASEGT. With 4 bases clipped from V and 3 bases from J, the junction kept 1 base outside the gene matches. The CDR3 bases are TGTGCCAGCAGTGTGGACAGGGAAGAGACCCAGTACTTC. Translated: CASSVDREETQYF.

With respect to this clone: At one boundary the junction diverges from the germline segment, which might be a read error. The V call is TRBV7-7, the J call TRBJ2-1, with TRBD2 matching 7 bases. The CDR3 is 16 amino acids. Germline lookup yields CDR1 SSHAT and CDR2 FNYEAQ (reference sequence). For the CDR3, the DNA is TGTGCTAGCAGCTTAGCGGAGGGGCGGGGGACCAATGAGCAGTTCTTC. This encodes CASSLAEGRGTNEQFF.

The chain links TRBV27 to TRBJ2-1, with TRBD2 identical over 7 bases. The length of the CDR3 is 14 residues. Trimming removed 5 bases from V and 15 bases from J; junction bases left unmatched: 16. Germline assignment: CDR1 MNHEY and CDR2 SMNVEV (reference sequence). The CDR3 bases are TGTGCCAGCAGTCTCGGGACTAACTACAATGAGAGGTTCTTC. It codes for CASSLGTNYNERFF.

The chain couples TRBV13 to TRBJ2-3, with 9 bases fitting TRBD2. J was trimmed by 5 bases and V by 0 bases; bases with no gene match: 3. Germline V lookup: CDR1 PRHDT, CDR2 FYEKMQ (reference sequence). The CDR3 has 15 residues. CDR3 nucleotides: TGTGCCAGCAGCTTAGGTTCTAGCGGGGAAGATACGCAGTATTTT. It is translated as CASSLGSSGEDTQYF. Drawing the rest from reference TRBV13 and TRBJ2-3, the complete variable domain is AAGVIQSPRHLIKEKRETATLKCYPIPRHDTVYWYQQGPGQDPQFLISFYEKMQSDKGSIPDRFSAQQFSDYHSELNMSSLELGDSALYFCASSLGSSGEDTQYFGPGTRLTVL.

The V gene is TRBV6-5, the J gene TRBJ1-4; 11 positions match TRBD1. The CDR3 has 15 residues. CDR1 and CDR2 from the germline V gene are MNHEY and SVGAGI. J was trimmed by 3 bases and V by 10 bases; bases with no gene match: 7. CDR3 region: CATGQGALANEKLFF. CDR3 bases: TGTGCCACCGGACAGGGGGCTCTGGCTAATGAAAAACTGTTTTTT.

The chain has TRBV2 and TRBJ2-7; 10 bases are shared with TRBD1. This CDR3 region has 15 residues. Germline CDR1 is SNHLY and CDR2 is FYNNEI. After removal of 5 bases from V and 5 bases from J, the junction contained 9 bases not matched to a gene. CDR3 protein: CASSPLGQGLDEQYF. Written as DNA, the CDR3 is TGTGCCAGCAGTCCCCTGGGACAGGGGCTAGACGAGCAGTACTTC.

In regard to this clone: Other DNA sequences from this sample encode an identical CDR3 as well. V is TRBV11-2 and J is TRBJ2-5, with D possibly TRBD2 on 5 matching bases. Germline lookup yields CDR1 SGHAT and CDR2 FQNNGV. The germline V and J ends were trimmed by 2 bases and 5 bases, with 9 bases remaining between them. The CDR3 is 13 amino acids. CDR3: CASSLRGLETQYF. CDR3 nucleotide sequence: TGTGCCAGCAGCTTACGGGGTTTGGAGACCCAGTACTTC.

V gene TRBV5-8 combines with J gene TRBJ2-2, with a possible D match to TRBD2 (5 bases). The CDR3 covers 13 residues. V dropped 2 bases and J dropped 5 bases, with 7 bases sitting between them. The V gene's germline CDR1 is SGHTS and CDR2 YDEGEE. The DNA for the CDR3 is TGTGCCAGCAGCTTTACGGGGACCGGGGAGCTGTTTTTT. The encoded protein is CASSFTGTGELFF.

A note on this clone: This specimen includes other DNA sequences encoding the same CDR3. The chain recombines TRBV9 with TRBJ2-7; the match to TRBD2 covers 14 bases. With 2 bases clipped from V and 3 bases from J, the junction kept 1 base outside the gene matches. Germline-derived CDR1 and CDR2 are SGDLS and YYNGEE. The CDR3 sequence is 15 residues long. This chain's CDR3 is CASSVGTSGSYEQYF. The CDR3 nucleotides read TGTGCCAGCAGCGTCGGGACTAGCGGGAGCTACGAGCAGTACTTC.

The count of this clone is one. The CDR3 DNA reads TGTGCCAGCTATACACCCACCGGGGAGCTGTTTTTT. This codes for CASYTPTGELFF. The rearrangement uses TRBV27 and TRBJ2-2; D not certain. The CDR3 totals 12 residues. Trimming left V 8 bases short and J 4 bases short, with 8 bases between. Germline V CDR1 and CDR2: MNHEY, SMNVEV (reference sequence).

This clone was recorded only once. The rearrangement joins TRBV9 to TRBJ2-7; 8 bases map to TRBD1. The CDR3 contains 14 residues. The V segment lost 0 bases and the J segment 6 bases; nucleotides outside the gene matches: 5. Per the germline V gene, CDR1 is SGDLS and CDR2 is YYNGEE. The CDR3 reads CASSVGWTGSEQYF. CDR3 bases: TGTGCCAGCAGCGTAGGCTGGACAGGGAGCGAGCAGTACTTC. Together with reference TRBV9 and TRBJ2-7, the CDR3 gives the full variable domain: DSGVTQTPKHLITATGQRVTLRCSPRSGDLSVYWYQQSLDQGLQFLIQYYNGEERAKGNILERFSAQQFPDLHSELNLSSLELGDSALYFCASSVGWTGSEQYFGPGTRLTVT.

The chain uses TRBV27 and TRBJ2-7; D is possibly TRBD1 (6 bases). Trimming took off 2 bases at V and 7 bases at J, with 9 bases between the two ends. Germline lookup yields CDR1 MNHEY and CDR2 SMNVEV (reference sequence). This CDR3 contains 12 residues. This CDR3 is CASSLKGHEQYF. The CDR3 nucleotides read TGTGCCAGCAGTTTAAAGGGACATGAGCAGTACTTC.

Regarding this clone: A read error may explain this, as a much larger clone is one base away. The sample holds other DNA sequences that translate to the same CDR3. The rearrangement links TRBV27 to TRBJ2-7; D not certain. The V gene lost 6 bases and the J gene lost 0 bases, with 3 bases spanning the gap. The CDR3 is 11 amino acids. The germline CDR1 and CDR2 sequences are MNHEY and SMNVEV (reference sequence). The CDR3 DNA is TGTGCCAGCAGCTCCTCCTACGAGCAGTACTTC. Its translation is CASSSSYEQYF.

The chain combines TRBV10-2 with TRBJ2-1; possibly TRBD2 for D (6 bases). Germline-derived CDR1 and CDR2 are WSHSY and SAAADI. V was shortened by 6 bases and J by 6 bases, with 15 bases between the two germline ends. This CDR3 comprises 14 residues. CDR3 coding DNA: TGCGCCAGCAGGACCGGGGGTGTGGTCAATGAGCAGTTCTTC. Its translation: CASRTGGVVNEQFF.

This clone was observed once. The chain joins TRBV6-5 to TRBJ2-5; maybe TRBD2 (5 bases). From germline, CDR1 is MNHEY and CDR2 SVGAGI. This CDR3 has 15 amino acids. V lost 6 bases and J lost 5, with 19 bases in between. CDR3 amino acids: CASRPDGMVGETQYF. For the CDR3, the DNA is TGTGCCAGCAGGCCAGACGGGATGGTGGGGGAGACCCAGTACTTC.

V usage is TRBV5-6 and J usage is TRBJ2-7; no clear D. Deletions cut 0 bases from V and 2 bases from J, with 9 bases between. Germline CDR1 and CDR2: SGHDT and YYEEEE. The CDR3 runs 14 residues. Here the CDR3 reads CASSLALAAYEQYF. CDR3 nucleotide sequence: TGTGCCAGCAGCTTGGCTTTGGCAGCCTACGAGCAGTACTTC.

This clone was recorded once. This chain uses TRBV30 with TRBJ1-3; TRBD1 is a possible D gene (5 bases). The V end lost 0 bases, the J end lost 0 bases, and 15 bases lay between the germline ends. CDR1 and CDR2 (germline): GTSNPN, SVGIG (reference sequence). This CDR3 has 17 residues. In nucleotides, the CDR3 is TGTGCCTGGAGTGTAGAACAGGCCCTGTTCTCTGGAAACACCATATATTTT. Protein: CAWSVEQALFSGNTIYF.

The chain is built from TRBV14 and TRBJ2-7; 9 nucleotides line up with TRBD2. Germline assignment: CDR1 SGHDN and CDR2 FVKESK. The CDR3 runs 16 residues. With 3 bases clipped from V and 0 bases from J, the junction kept 6 bases outside the gene matches. This chain's CDR3 is CASSQLASGDSYEQYF. The CDR3 region has the DNA TGTGCCAGCAGCCAGCTCGCTAGCGGGGACTCCTACGAGCAGTACTTC.

The count of this clone is one. The CDR3, as DNA: TGTGCCAGTAGTACGGGGACAGGGGGCTTCCTAAACATTCAGTACTTC. It translates to CASSTGTGGFLNIQYF. This chain connects TRBV19 to TRBJ2-4, with 12 bases that match TRBD1. The CDR3 covers 16 residues. With 4 bases clipped from V and 6 bases from J, the junction kept 7 bases outside the gene matches. The V gene's germline CDR1 is LNHDA and CDR2 SQIVND (reference sequence).

This chain connects TRBV6-1 to TRBJ2-7; 7 positions match TRBD1. The CDR3 runs to 15 residues. V lost 2 bases to trimming and J lost 4 bases; unmatched junction nucleotides: 8. Germline CDR1 is MNHNS and CDR2 is SASEGT. CDR3 coding DNA: TGTGCCAGCAGTGAATTAGTGGGACAGTCTTACGAGCAGTACTTC. It is translated as CASSELVGQSYEQYF.

The rearrangement links TRBV19 to TRBJ1-5; 8 bases fit TRBD1. CDR1 and CDR2 from the germline V gene are LNHDA and SQIVND (reference sequence). With 7 bases clipped from V and 5 bases from J, the junction kept 10 bases outside the gene matches. The CDR3 sequence is 15 residues long. The CDR3 loop is CASTPTGERDQPQHF. Here the CDR3 DNA reads TGTGCCAGTACCCCGACAGGGGAAAGGGATCAGCCCCAGCATTTT. The variable domain in full, completed from reference TRBV19 and TRBJ1-5, reads DGGITQSPKYLFRKEGQNVTLSCEQNLNHDAMYWYRQDPGQGLRLIYYSQIVNDFQKGDIAEGYSVSREKKESFPLTVTSAQKNPTAFYLCASTPTGERDQPQHFGDGTRLSIL.

The rearrangement links TRBV9 to TRBJ1-6; unclear D gene. Germline assignment: CDR1 SGDLS and CDR2 YYNGEE. Trimming removed 0 bases from V and 12 bases from J, with 7 bases in between. The CDR3 spans 12 residues. CDR3 sequence: CASSVAGGPLHF. The CDR3 bases are TGTGCCAGCAGCGTAGCGGGAGGACCCCTCCACTTT. Supplemented by reference TRBV9 and TRBJ1-6, the full variable domain reads DSGVTQTPKHLITATGQRVTLRCSPRSGDLSVYWYQQSLDQGLQFLIQYYNGEERAKGNILERFSAQQFPDLHSELNLSSLELGDSALYFCASSVAGGPLHFGNGTRLTVT.

Details on this clone: The sample contains more than one DNA sequence encoding this CDR3. The genes are TRBV19 and TRBJ2-7; maybe TRBD2 (6 bases). Per germline, CDR1 LNHDA and CDR2 SQIVND (reference sequence). V gave up 3 bases and J gave up 0 bases, with 12 bases separating them. The CDR3 runs 15 residues. The CDR3 reads CASSIRDGSSYEQYF. The CDR3 region has the DNA TGTGCCAGTAGTATCCGGGACGGGAGCTCCTACGAGCAGTACTTC.

This clone appeared once. This sequence joins TRBV19 and TRBJ2-1; TRBD1 or TRBD2 may be the D gene (5 bases each). The length of the CDR3 is 13 residues. Per the germline V gene, CDR1 is LNHDA and CDR2 is SQIVND (reference sequence). Between the trimmed V and J ends, which lost 5 bases and 4 bases, there was a span of 9 bases. CDR3 in DNA: TGTGCCAGTAGTTGGGACGGTTACAATGAGCAGTTCTTC. Protein sequence: CASSWDGYNEQFF.

Comments on this clone: The same CDR3 also results from other DNA sequences found in this sample. V gene TRBV2 combines with J gene TRBJ1-1; tentative D call: TRBD1 (5 bases). The germline gives CDR1 SNHLY, CDR2 FYNNEI. The CDR3 is made up of 11 amino acids. Between the trimmed V and J ends, which lost 8 bases and 4 bases, there was a span of 8 bases. In DNA form, the CDR3 reads TGTGCCAGCTGGGGCGGCACTGAAGCTTTCTTT. It specifies CASWGGTEAFF.